This TCR beta chain was captured in a study of T cell changes during pregnancy in multiple sclerosis. CDR1 is SGHDT and CDR2 is YYEEEE in the germline V gene. V was clipped by 0 bases and J by 4 bases; unmatched bases: 6. The CDR3 contains 15 residues. This table comes from immunoSEQ multiplex PCR, and its TCRdb copy is limited to in-frame clones, with some not included. Of around 50,000 clones in the sample, 92% were seen once. The rearrangement links TRBV5-6 to TRBJ2-5, with 7 bases fitting TRBD1. The source was CD4+ T cells from peripheral blood mononuclear cells, collected in the third trimester of pregnancy. This sequence originates from a female donor with multiple sclerosis, enrolled in a pregnancy study. CDR3 amino acids: CASSLGVRGLETQYF. The CDR3 DNA is TGTGCCAGCAGCTTGGGGGTCAGGGGGTTAGAGACCCAGTACTTC.